The 8 T cell receptor beta chains below were found in one sample sequenced in a study of cytomegalovirus exposure and HLA in healthy donors. Assay used: immunoSEQ multiplex PCR; TCRdb lists only in-frame clones, some missing. This table has a few hundred thousand clones, 85% to 95% appearing once. Sequencing used PBMCs. The receptors originated from a woman aged 18-35 years in good health and CMV-seronegative.

The gene calls are TRBV9 and TRBJ2-7, with TRBD2 as a possible D gene (7 bases). Germline CDR1 SGDLS, CDR2 YYNGEE. V lost 3 bases and J lost 5, with 18 bases in between. The CDR3 covers 15 residues. CDR3 in amino acids: CASSASGIQGNEQYF. CDR3 in DNA: TGTGCCAGCAGCGCAAGCGGGATACAGGGCAACGAGCAGTACTTC.

The chain carries TRBV5-1 and TRBJ1-5; D gene unclear. The V end was cut by 1 base, the J end by 1 base, with 9 bases between. Germline-derived CDR1 and CDR2 are SGHRS and YFSETQ. There are 15 residues in the CDR3. The CDR3 coding sequence is TGCGCCAGCAGCTTGTACGCGGGGAGCAATCAGCCCCAGCATTTT. This encodes CASSLYAGSNQPQHF.

J is TRBJ2-7 and V is TRBV15, with D maybe TRBD1 (8 bases). The CDR3 totals 18 residues. V was clipped by 5 bases and J by 3 bases, with 26 bases between them. CDR1 and CDR2 (germline): LNHNV, YYDKDF (reference sequence). Written as DNA, the CDR3 is TGTGCCACCAGCGTCAGCGGGACAGGTACTAAAAGGAGCTACGAGCAGTACTTC. It is translated as CATSVSGTGTKRSYEQYF.

The genes are TRBV5-1 and TRBJ2-7; D call uncertain. Trimming took off 0 bases at V and 2 bases at J, with 12 bases between the two ends. Germline V gene data show CDR1 as SGHRS and CDR2 as YFSETQ. This CDR3 is 15 amino acids long. The CDR3 coding sequence is TGCGCCAGCAGCTTGGAGTTCGGCACAGCCTACGAGCAGTACTTC. It encodes CASSLEFGTAYEQYF.

V gene TRBV2 combines with J gene TRBJ2-7, with TRBD2 matching over 10 bases. Germline CDR1 is SNHLY and CDR2 is FYNNEI. V gave up 7 bases and J gave up 3 bases; unmatched junction bases: 6. CDR3 length: 14 amino acids. DNA for the CDR3: TGTGCCAGCAAAATTAGCGGGAGGAACTACGAGCAGTACTTC. Encoded protein: CASKISGRNYEQYF.

The rearrangement joins TRBV2 to TRBJ1-2; a weak D match, TRBD1 (5 bases). The CDR3 spans 14 residues. In germline, CDR1 is SNHLY, CDR2 FYNNEI. V was trimmed by 8 bases and J by 6 bases, leaving 19 bases between them. CDR3 bases: TGTGCCAGCTCAGGGACTCTTAACCTAAATGGCTACACCTTC. Residues: CASSGTLNLNGYTF. Looking up the rest from reference TRBV2 and TRBJ1-2 gives the full variable domain: EPEVTQTPSHQVTQMGQEVILRCVPISNHLYFYWYRQILGQKVEFLVSFYNNEISEKSEIFDDQFSVERPDGSNFTLKIRSTKLEDSAMYFCASSGTLNLNGYTFGSGTRLTVV.

The rearrangement joins TRBV11-2 to TRBJ2-1; TRBD1 might be the D (6 bases). The length of the CDR3 is 16 residues. V was pared by 5 bases and J by 4 bases, with 18 bases between. Per germline, CDR1 SGHAT and CDR2 FQNNGV. CDR3 nucleotide sequence: TGTGCCAGCAGCGAGTCGCGACAGGTTAGTTACAATGAGCAGTTCTTC. Its protein is CASSESRQVSYNEQFF.

J is TRBJ1-1 and V is TRBV19, with D tentatively TRBD1 (5 bases). Germline CDR1 LNHDA, CDR2 SQIVND (reference sequence). The ends were cut back, 5 bases at V and 5 bases at J, with 24 bases in the middle. This CDR3 has 17 residues. In nucleotides, the CDR3 is TGTGCCAGTAGTGGCCCCGATAGGGGCCGTATGAGGACTGAAGCTTTCTTT. Protein product: CASSGPDRGRMRTEAFF.